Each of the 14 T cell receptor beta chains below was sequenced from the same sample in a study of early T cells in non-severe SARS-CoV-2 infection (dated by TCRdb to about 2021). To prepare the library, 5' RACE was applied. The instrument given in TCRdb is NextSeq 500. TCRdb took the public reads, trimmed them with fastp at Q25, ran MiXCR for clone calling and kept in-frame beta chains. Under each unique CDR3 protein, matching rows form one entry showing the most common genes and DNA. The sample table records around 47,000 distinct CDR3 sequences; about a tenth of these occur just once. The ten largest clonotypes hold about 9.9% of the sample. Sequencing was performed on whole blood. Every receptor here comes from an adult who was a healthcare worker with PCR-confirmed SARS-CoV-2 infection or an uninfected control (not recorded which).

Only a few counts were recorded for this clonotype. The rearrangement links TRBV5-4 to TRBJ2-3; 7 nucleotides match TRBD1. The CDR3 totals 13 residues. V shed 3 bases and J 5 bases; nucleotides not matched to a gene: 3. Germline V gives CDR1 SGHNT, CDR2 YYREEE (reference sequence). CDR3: CASSYRGGDTQYF. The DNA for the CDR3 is TGTGCCAGCAGCTACAGGGGTGGAGATACGCAGTATTTT.

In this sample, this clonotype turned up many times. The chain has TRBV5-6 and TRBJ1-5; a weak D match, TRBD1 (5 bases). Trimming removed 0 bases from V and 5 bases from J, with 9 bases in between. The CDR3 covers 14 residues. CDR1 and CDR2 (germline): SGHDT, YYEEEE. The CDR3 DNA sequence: TGTGCCAGCAGCTTGGGGGACGCCCATCAGCCCCAGCATTTT. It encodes CASSLGDAHQPQHF.

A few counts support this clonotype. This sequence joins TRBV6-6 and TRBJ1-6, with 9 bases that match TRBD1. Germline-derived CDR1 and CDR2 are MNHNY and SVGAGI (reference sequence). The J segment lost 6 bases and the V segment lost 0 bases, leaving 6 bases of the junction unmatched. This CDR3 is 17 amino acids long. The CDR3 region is CASSYSDRGPINSPLHF. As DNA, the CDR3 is TGTGCCAGCAGTTACTCGGACAGGGGTCCCATTAATTCACCCCTCCACTTT.

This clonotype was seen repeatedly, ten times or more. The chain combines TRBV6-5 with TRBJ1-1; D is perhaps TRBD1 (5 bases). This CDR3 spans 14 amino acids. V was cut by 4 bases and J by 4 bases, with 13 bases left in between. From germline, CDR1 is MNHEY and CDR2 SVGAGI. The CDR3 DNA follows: TGTGCCAGCAGTTCAGGGACTAGGGGCACTGAAGCTTTCTTT. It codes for CASSSGTRGTEAFF.

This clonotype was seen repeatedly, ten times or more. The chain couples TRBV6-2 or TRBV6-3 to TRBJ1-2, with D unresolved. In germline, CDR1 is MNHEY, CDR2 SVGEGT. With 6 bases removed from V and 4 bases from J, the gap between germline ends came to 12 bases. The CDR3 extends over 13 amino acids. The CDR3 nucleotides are TGTGCCAGCAGCCCTACGGAGATCTATGGCTACACCTTC. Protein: CASSPTEIYGYTF.

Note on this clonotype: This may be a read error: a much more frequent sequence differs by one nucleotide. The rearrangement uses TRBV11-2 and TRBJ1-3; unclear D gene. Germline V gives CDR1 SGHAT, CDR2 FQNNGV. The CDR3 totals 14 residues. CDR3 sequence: CATSFRGSGNTIYF. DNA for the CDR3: TGTGCCACCAGCTTTCGGGGCTCTGGAAACACCATATATTTT.

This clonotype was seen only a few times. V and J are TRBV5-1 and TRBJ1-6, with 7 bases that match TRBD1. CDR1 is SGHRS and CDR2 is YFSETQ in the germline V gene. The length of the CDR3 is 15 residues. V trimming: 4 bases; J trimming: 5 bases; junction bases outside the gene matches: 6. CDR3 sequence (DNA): TGCGCCAGCAGCGTTAACAGGGGTGATAATTCACCCCTCCACTTT. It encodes CASSVNRGDNSPLHF. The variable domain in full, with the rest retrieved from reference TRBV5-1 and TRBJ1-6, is KAGVTQTPRYLIKTRGQQVTLSCSPISGHRSVSWYQQTPGQGLQFLFEYFSETQRNKGNFPGRFSGRQFSNSRSEMNVSTLELGDSALYLCASSVNRGDNSPLHFGNGTRLTVT.

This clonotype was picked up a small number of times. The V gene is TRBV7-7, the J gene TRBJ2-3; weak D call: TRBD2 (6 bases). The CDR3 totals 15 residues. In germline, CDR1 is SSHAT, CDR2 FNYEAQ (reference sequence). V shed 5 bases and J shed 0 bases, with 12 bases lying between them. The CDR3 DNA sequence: TGTGCCAGCAGCCCGGGACTTTCTAGCACAGATACGCAGTATTTT. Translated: CASSPGLSSTDTQYF.

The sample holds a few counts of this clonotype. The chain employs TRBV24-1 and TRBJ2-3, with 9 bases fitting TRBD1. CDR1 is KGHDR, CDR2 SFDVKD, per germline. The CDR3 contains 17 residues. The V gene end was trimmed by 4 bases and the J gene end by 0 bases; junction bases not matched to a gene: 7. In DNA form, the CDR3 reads TGTGCCACCAGTGACCCCGTAGGACAGGGGAGCACAGATACGCAGTATTTT. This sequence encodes CATSDPVGQGSTDTQYF.

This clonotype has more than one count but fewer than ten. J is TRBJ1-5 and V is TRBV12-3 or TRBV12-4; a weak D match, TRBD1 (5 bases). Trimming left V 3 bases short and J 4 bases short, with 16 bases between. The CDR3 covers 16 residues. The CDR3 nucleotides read TGTGCCAGCAGTTTCCGGGACGGACGGCGGAATCAGCCCCAGCATTTT. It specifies CASSFRDGRRNQPQHF.

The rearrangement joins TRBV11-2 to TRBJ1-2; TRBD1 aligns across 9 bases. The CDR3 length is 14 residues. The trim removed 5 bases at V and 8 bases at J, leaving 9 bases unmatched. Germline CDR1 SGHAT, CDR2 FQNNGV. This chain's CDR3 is CASSPRETGGGYTF. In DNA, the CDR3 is TGTGCCAGCAGCCCCAGGGAGACAGGGGGAGGCTACACCTTC.

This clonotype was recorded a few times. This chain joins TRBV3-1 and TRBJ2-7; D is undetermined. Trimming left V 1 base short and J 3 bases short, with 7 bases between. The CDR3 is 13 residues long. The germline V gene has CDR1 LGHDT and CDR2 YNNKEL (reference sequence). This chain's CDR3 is CASSQGLGYEQYF. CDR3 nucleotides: TGTGCCAGCAGCCAAGGTCTGGGCTACGAGCAGTACTTC.

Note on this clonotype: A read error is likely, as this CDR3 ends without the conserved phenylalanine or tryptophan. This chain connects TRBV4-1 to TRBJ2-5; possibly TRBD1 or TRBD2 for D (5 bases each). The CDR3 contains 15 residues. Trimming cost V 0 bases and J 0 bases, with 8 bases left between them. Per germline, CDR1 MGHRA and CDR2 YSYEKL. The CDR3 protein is CASSQDGGHQETQYL. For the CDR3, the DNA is TGCGCCAGCAGCCAAGATGGGGGTCACCAAGAGACCCAGTACTTA.

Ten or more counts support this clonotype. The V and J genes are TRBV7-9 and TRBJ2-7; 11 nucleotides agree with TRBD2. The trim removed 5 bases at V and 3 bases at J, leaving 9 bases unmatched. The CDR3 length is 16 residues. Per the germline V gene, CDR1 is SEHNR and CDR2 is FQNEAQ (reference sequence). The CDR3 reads CASSTKPGTSGYEQYF. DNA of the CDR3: TGTGCCAGCAGCACAAAACCCGGGACTAGCGGCTACGAGCAGTACTTC.